A single sample is the source of the 26 T cell receptor beta chains below, sequenced in a study of shared clonotypes between healthy human individuals. CD8 cells classed as naive were CD45RO-negative and positively selected for CCR7, excluding terminally differentiated effector memory CD45RA+ cells. Profiled with immunoSEQ multiplex PCR; TCRdb holds only in-frame clones, not every one. The table lists some 2.1 million clones, 93% of them singletons. The source material was naive CD8+ T cells from PBMCs. The receptor set was obtained from a man between 18 and 35 years old in good health. Some clones in this sample may be carry-over from other donors' samples.

This clone occurred once. Other DNA sequences in the same sample also yield this CDR3. The J gene is TRBJ1-5, the V gene TRBV28, with 7 bases identical to TRBD1. The CDR3 covers 15 residues. Losses at the gene ends were 5 bases for V and 2 bases for J; bases not matched to a gene: 6. Germline CDR1 is MDHEN and CDR2 is SYDVKM. DNA of the CDR3: TGTGCCAGCAGTCCCGAAGGGGGCGGCAATCAGCCCCAGCATTTT. It translates to CASSPEGGGNQPQHF.

The chain recombines TRBV6-5 with TRBJ1-4; 8 nucleotides line up with TRBD1. The trim removed 4 bases at V and 4 bases at J, leaving 5 bases unmatched. The CDR3 loop spans 15 amino acids. From germline, CDR1 is MNHEY and CDR2 SVGAGI. The CDR3 DNA sequence: TGTGCCAGCAGTTCCGGACAGGGAGGTAATGAAAAACTGTTTTTT. Amino acids: CASSSGQGGNEKLFF.

The J gene is TRBJ1-1, the V gene TRBV9; tentatively, D is TRBD1 (6 bases). Germline V lookup: CDR1 SGDLS, CDR2 YYNGEE. This CDR3 is 15 amino acids long. V lost 0 bases and J lost 4, with 13 bases in between. CDR3 protein: CASSVAGGGGTEAFF. DNA of the CDR3: TGTGCCAGCAGCGTAGCTGGGGGAGGGGGCACTGAAGCTTTCTTT.

J is TRBJ2-7 and V is TRBV7-9; TRBD2 matches at 7 bases. Germline lookup yields CDR1 SEHNR and CDR2 FQNEAQ (reference sequence). With V trimmed by 5 bases and J by 3 bases, 7 bases remained unmatched. The CDR3 is 14 residues long. The CDR3 loop reads CASSGRAVFYEQYF. CDR3 DNA sequence: TGTGCCAGCAGCGGGAGGGCCGTCTTCTACGAGCAGTACTTC. Filled out from reference TRBV7-9 and TRBJ2-7, the complete variable domain reads DTGVSQNPRHKITKRGQNVTFRCDPISEHNRLYWYRQTLGQGPEFLTYFQNEAQLEKSRLLSDRFSAERPKGSFSTLEIQRTEQGDSAMYLCASSGRAVFYEQYFGPGTRLTVT.

The rearrangement links TRBV5-1 to TRBJ2-5; D may correspond to TRBD1 or TRBD2 (5 bases each). The germline V and J ends were trimmed by 3 bases and 1 base, with 13 bases remaining between them. The CDR3 totals 15 residues. The germline CDR1 and CDR2 sequences are SGHRS and YFSETQ. In DNA form, the CDR3 reads TGCGCCAGCAGCTCCCGTTGGGGACCCCAAGAGACCCAGTACTTC. Amino acids: CASSSRWGPQETQYF.

The chain is built from TRBV25-1 and TRBJ2-1, with 7 bases matching TRBD2. The CDR3 has 15 amino acids. CDR1 and CDR2 (germline): MGHDK, SYGVNS. V was pared by 6 bases and J by 7 bases, with 12 bases of the junction left unmatched. The CDR3: CASRTDWGGWNEQFF. For the CDR3, the DNA is TGTGCCAGCAGGACGGATTGGGGGGGATGGAATGAGCAGTTCTTC.

Comment on this clone: Other DNA sequences within the sample encode an identical CDR3. This chain joins TRBV7-9 and TRBJ1-3; D remains unclear. Trimming shortened V by 1 base and J by 1 base, and 2 bases separated the two germline ends. CDR3 size: 13 residues. CDR1 and CDR2 (germline): SEHNR, FQNEAQ (reference sequence). In nucleotides, the CDR3 is TGTGCCAGCAGCTTAGTTTCTGGAAACACCATATATTTT. Residues: CASSLVSGNTIYF. The complete variable domain, with remaining parts taken from reference TRBV7-9 and TRBJ1-3, reads DTGVSQNPRHKITKRGQNVTFRCDPISEHNRLYWYRQTLGQGPEFLTYFQNEAQLEKSRLLSDRFSAERPKGSFSTLEIQRTEQGDSAMYLCASSLVSGNTIYFGEGSWLTVV.

V gene TRBV7-9 combines with J gene TRBJ2-1; a weak D match, TRBD2 (6 bases). The V gene lost 5 bases and the J gene lost 10 bases, with 18 bases spanning the gap. This CDR3 has 14 amino acids. From germline, CDR1 is SEHNR and CDR2 FQNEAQ (reference sequence). CDR3 protein: CASSPRISAGEQFF. The CDR3 coding sequence is TGTGCCAGCAGCCCCCGCATTAGCGCGGGGGAGCAGTTCTTC.

This clone was observed once. The V and J genes are TRBV7-7 and TRBJ1-1; D is unresolved. V lost 5 bases to trimming and J lost 11 bases, with 15 bases between them. CDR1 is SSHAT, CDR2 FNYEAQ, per germline (reference sequence). This CDR3 comprises 12 residues. The CDR3 nucleotides are TGTGCCAGCAGCCACCTGACTGGTACCGCTTTCTTT. Its translation is CASSHLTGTAFF.

This chain links TRBV25-1 with TRBJ2-7; tentatively, D is TRBD1 (6 bases). The CDR3 sequence is 14 residues long. Trimming pared 6 bases from V and 3 bases from J, leaving 15 bases between. In germline, CDR1 is MGHDK, CDR2 SYGVNS. DNA for the CDR3: TGTGCCAGCAGCCCAAACAGGGTCATCTACGAGCAGTACTTC. This gives the protein CASSPNRVIYEQYF.

The chain employs TRBV9 and TRBJ2-7; D is possibly TRBD1 (7 bases). Between the trimmed V and J ends, which lost 3 bases and 5 bases, there was a span of 15 bases. Germline V gene sequence: CDR1 SGDLS, CDR2 YYNGEE. The CDR3 consists of 14 residues. The CDR3 DNA follows: TGTGCCAGCAGCGGAGCAGGGGGGTTCCACGAGCAGTACTTC. Protein: CASSGAGGFHEQYF.

The chain combines TRBV5-4 with TRBJ2-1; D gene ambiguous. Between the trimmed V and J ends, which lost 4 bases and 4 bases, there was a span of 9 bases. The germline CDR1 and CDR2 sequences are SGHNT and YYREEE (reference sequence). CDR3 length: 13 amino acids. CDR3 region: CASSLTEYNEQFF. Written as DNA, the CDR3 is TGTGCCAGCAGCCTAACGGAATACAATGAGCAGTTCTTC.

The chain is built from TRBV5-8 and TRBJ1-3; D gene uncertain. The length of the CDR3 is 16 residues. Trimming left V 3 bases short and J 0 bases short, with 13 bases between. Germline CDR1 SGHTS, CDR2 YDEGEE. CDR3 loop: CASSYASLRSGNTIYF. The DNA of the CDR3 is TGTGCCAGCAGCTACGCCTCACTCCGCTCTGGAAACACCATATATTTT.

J is TRBJ2-2 and V is TRBV27; TRBD2 agrees at 11 bases. Germline CDR1 is MNHEY and CDR2 is SMNVEV (reference sequence). V lost 3 bases, J lost 6 bases, and 6 bases stayed unmatched. This CDR3 is 16 amino acids long. The CDR3 protein is CASSLGLAATAGELFF. The CDR3 region has the DNA TGTGCCAGCAGTTTGGGACTAGCGGCTACGGCCGGGGAGCTGTTTTTT.

The chain is built from TRBV19 and TRBJ1-5; 9 bases line up with TRBD1. Germline V gene lookup returns CDR1 LNHDA and CDR2 SQIVND (reference sequence). The CDR3 is made up of 15 amino acids. The V gene end was trimmed by 5 bases and the J gene end by 0 bases; junction bases not matched to a gene: 2. CDR3 loop: CASSGQGYSNQPQHF. The CDR3 DNA is TGTGCCAGTAGTGGACAGGGGTATAGCAATCAGCCCCAGCATTTT.

This chain's CDR3 is CASSLTASWGKAFF. The CDR3 bases are TGTGCCAGCAGTTTGACAGCCTCCTGGGGGAAAGCTTTCTTT. The V call is TRBV28, the J call TRBJ1-1; possible D gene TRBD1, 5 bases. Trimming pared 3 bases from V and 9 bases from J, leaving 17 bases between. The CDR3 totals 14 residues. Germline V gene sequence: CDR1 MDHEN, CDR2 SYDVKM.

This clone was found a few times. At the DNA level, this CDR3 is encoded by other sequences in the same sample as well. This chain uses TRBV9 with TRBJ1-5, with 9 bases identical to TRBD1. This CDR3 comprises 14 residues. Germline V gives CDR1 SGDLS, CDR2 YYNGEE. V shed 0 bases, J shed 6 bases, and the junction held 1 base outside the gene matches. DNA of the CDR3: TGTGCCAGCAGCGTAGGGGACAGGGTTCAGCCCCAGCATTTT. Residues: CASSVGDRVQPQHF.

The V gene is TRBV4-1, the J gene TRBJ2-7; D remains ambiguous. Trimming removed 1 base at V and 2 bases at J, with 6 bases between. Germline lookup yields CDR1 MGHRA and CDR2 YSYEKL. The CDR3 loop spans 13 amino acids. The CDR3 sequence is CASSQVLTYEQYF. CDR3 coding DNA: TGCGCCAGCAGCCAAGTATTGACCTACGAGCAGTACTTC.

This sequence joins TRBV30 and TRBJ2-7; no definite D call. This CDR3 contains 12 residues. Trimming removed 2 bases at V and 6 bases at J, with 11 bases between. Germline values: CDR1 GTSNPN, CDR2 SVGIG (reference sequence). CDR3 DNA sequence: TGTGCCTGGAGTCGCCTCTACCGCGAGCAGTACTTC. This encodes CAWSRLYREQYF.

On this clone itself: This same CDR3 is encoded by further DNA sequences in the sample. CDR3 sequence: CASSSGQGAYNEQFF. The DNA for the CDR3 is TGTGCCAGCAGCTCGGGACAGGGGGCTTACAATGAGCAGTTCTTC. The chain has TRBV7-9 and TRBJ2-1; 12 positions match TRBD1. V was pared by 4 bases and J by 4 bases, with 2 bases of the junction left unmatched. There are 15 residues in the CDR3. Looked up from germline, CDR1 is SEHNR and CDR2 is FQNEAQ (reference sequence).

The count of this clone is one. This sequence joins TRBV25-1 and TRBJ2-2; D remains ambiguous. Germline V gene data show CDR1 as MGHDK and CDR2 as SYGVNS. V was trimmed by 6 bases and J by 0 bases, leaving 5 bases between them. This CDR3 contains 13 residues. The CDR3 DNA reads as TGTGCCAGCAGGACTTCGAACACCGGGGAGCTGTTTTTT. This translates into CASRTSNTGELFF.

V gene TRBV5-1 combines with J gene TRBJ2-3; no firm D call. Germline-derived CDR1 and CDR2 are SGHRS and YFSETQ. This CDR3 is 15 amino acids long. V was trimmed by 7 bases and J by 0 bases, leaving 15 bases between them. The chain's CDR3 is CASPNKTVSTDTQYF. The CDR3 DNA follows: TGCGCCAGCCCCAATAAGACGGTTAGCACAGATACGCAGTATTTT.

V and J are TRBV27 and TRBJ1-1; D may be TRBD1 (6 bases). The V end was cut by 3 bases, the J end by 3 bases, with 11 bases between. CDR3 length equals 14 residues. Germline lookup yields CDR1 MNHEY and CDR2 SMNVEV (reference sequence). The DNA for the CDR3 is TGTGCCAGCAGTTTGCGGGGGGCGGACACTGAAGCTTTCTTT. The encoded protein is CASSLRGADTEAFF.

Points on this clone: The same CDR3 also results from other DNA sequences found in this sample. V and J are TRBV9 and TRBJ2-6; unclear D gene. The V end was cut by 3 bases, the J end by 0 bases, with 7 bases between. Germline CDR1 SGDLS, CDR2 YYNGEE. The CDR3 is made up of 15 amino acids. The CDR3 loop reads CASSGVTSGANVLTF. DNA for the CDR3: TGTGCCAGCAGCGGCGTCACCTCTGGGGCCAACGTCCTGACTTTC.

V is TRBV9 and J is TRBJ2-2; D possibly corresponds to TRBD1 (8 bases). Trimming removed 3 bases from V and 2 bases from J, with 17 bases in between. Germline V gene lookup returns CDR1 SGDLS and CDR2 YYNGEE. The CDR3 is made up of 17 amino acids. The CDR3 sequence is CASSAPGGQANTGELFF. In DNA, the CDR3 is TGTGCCAGCAGCGCTCCGGGGGGACAGGCTAACACCGGGGAGCTGTTTTTT.

The chain links TRBV27 to TRBJ2-7, with 8 bases identical to TRBD2. J gave up 5 bases and V 5 bases, and 8 bases lay outside the gene matches. Looked up from germline, CDR1 is MNHEY and CDR2 is SMNVEV (reference sequence). There are 14 residues in the CDR3. CDR3 in amino acids: CASSLSGSINEQYF. DNA for the CDR3: TGTGCCAGCAGTCTCAGCGGGAGTATCAACGAGCAGTACTTC.